Listed below are T cell receptor beta chains from one sample, sequenced in a study of shared clonotypes between healthy human individuals. Profiling relied on immunoSEQ multiplex PCR, and the TCRdb table lists in-frame clones only, not all of them. Of about 2 million clones listed, approximately 95% were seen once; the top ten hold under 0.15%. The sequencing sample was made of naive CD4+ T cells sorted from blood. The receptors were gathered from a man younger than 30 in good health. Both conserved end residues are part of each CDR3. The D gene is left open where the match is weak. The listing skips clone size in some rows; elsewhere it reads once, few, many or a size class.

j_call clone_size v_call d_call cdr3_aa cdr3_nt
TRBJ2-1 - TRBV7-8 - CASSADSLRSYNEQFF TGTGCCAGCAGCGCCGATAGTTTGCGTTCCTACAATGAGCAGTTCTTC
TRBJ1-5 - TRBV7-2 - CASSLGRGGNQPQHF TGTGCCAGCAGCTTGGGCAGGGGCGGCAATCAGCCCCAGCATTTT
TRBJ2-7 - TRBV28 TRBD1 CASSPSGRGHHEQYF TGTGCCAGCAGCCCGAGTGGCAGGGGGCACCACGAGCAGTACTTC
TRBJ2-7 once TRBV4-1 TRBD2 CASSQERPSGMNSYEQYF TGCGCCAGCAGCCAAGAGAGGCCTAGCGGGATGAATTCCTACGAGCAGTACTTC
TRBJ2-7 - TRBV7-9 - CASSLTDGISYEQYF TGTGCCAGCAGCCTTACCGACGGTATCTCCTACGAGCAGTACTTC
TRBJ2-7 - TRBV18 - CASSPYQESSYEQYF TGTGCCAGCTCACCGTATCAGGAAAGCTCCTACGAGCAGTACTTC
TRBJ2-1 - TRBV6-5 - CASSRTGTEQFF TGTGCCAGCAGTCGTACTGGGACCGAGCAGTTCTTC
TRBJ2-7 - TRBV10-3 - CAIMASYEQYF TGTGCCATCATGGCCTCCTACGAGCAGTACTTC
TRBJ2-7 - TRBV5-1 TRBD1 CASSPGQGDEQYF TGCGCCAGCAGTCCAGGACAGGGAGACGAGCAGTACTTC
TRBJ1-1 once TRBV6-6 TRBD1 CASSIQAGGSTEAFF TGTGCCAGCAGTATCCAGGCAGGGGGCTCCACTGAAGCTTTCTTT
TRBJ2-1 - TRBV18 - CASSAALYEQFF TGTGCCAGCTCAGCAGCGCTTTATGAGCAGTTCTTC
TRBJ1-4 - TRBV5-1 TRBD1 CASSGTHRGTNEKLFF TGCGCCAGCTCGGGAACACACAGGGGTACTAATGAAAAACTGTTTTTT
TRBJ2-7 - TRBV5-6 - CASSYFTSLSSYEQYF TGTGCCAGCAGCTATTTTACATCCTTGAGCTCCTACGAGCAGTACTTC
TRBJ1-2 - TRBV7-2 TRBD1 CASSRQGEGYTF TGTGCCAGCAGCAGACAGGGGGAAGGCTACACCTTC
TRBJ2-1 - TRBV7-6 TRBD2 CASSNGGLEGHEQFF TGTGCCAGCAGCAACGGGGGACTAGAAGGGCATGAGCAGTTCTTC
TRBJ2-7 - TRBV7-9 TRBD2 CASSLLLAGASYEQYF TGTGCCAGCAGCTTACTCCTAGCGGGGGCGTCCTACGAGCAGTACTTC
TRBJ2-7 few TRBV11-2 TRBD2 CASSLGLAVYEQYF TGTGCCAGCAGCCTCGGACTAGCGGTATACGAGCAGTACTTC
TRBJ2-3 - TRBV11-2 - CASSLDPGPTDTQYF TGTGCCAGCAGCTTAGACCCGGGGCCCACAGATACGCAGTATTTT